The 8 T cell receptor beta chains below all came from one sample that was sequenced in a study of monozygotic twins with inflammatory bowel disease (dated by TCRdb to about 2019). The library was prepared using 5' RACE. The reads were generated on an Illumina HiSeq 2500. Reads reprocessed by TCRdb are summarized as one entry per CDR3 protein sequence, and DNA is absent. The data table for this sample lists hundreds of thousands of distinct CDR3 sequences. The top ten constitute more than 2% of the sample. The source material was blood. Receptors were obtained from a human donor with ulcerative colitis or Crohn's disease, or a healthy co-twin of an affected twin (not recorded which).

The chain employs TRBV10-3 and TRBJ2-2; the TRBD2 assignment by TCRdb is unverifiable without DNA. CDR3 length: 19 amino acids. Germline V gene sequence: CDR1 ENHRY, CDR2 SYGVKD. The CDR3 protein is CAISEREGLAGERTGELFF.

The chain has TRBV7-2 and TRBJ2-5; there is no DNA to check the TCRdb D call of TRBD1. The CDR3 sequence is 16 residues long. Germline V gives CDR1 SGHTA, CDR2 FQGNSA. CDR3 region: CASSLARQGARVTQYF.

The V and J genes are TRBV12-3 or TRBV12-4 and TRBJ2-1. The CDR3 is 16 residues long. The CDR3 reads CASSLEATFSYNEQFF.

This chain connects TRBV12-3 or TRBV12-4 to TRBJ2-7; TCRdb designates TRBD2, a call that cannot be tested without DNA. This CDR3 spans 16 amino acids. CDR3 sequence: CASSLGPTSVGYEQYF.

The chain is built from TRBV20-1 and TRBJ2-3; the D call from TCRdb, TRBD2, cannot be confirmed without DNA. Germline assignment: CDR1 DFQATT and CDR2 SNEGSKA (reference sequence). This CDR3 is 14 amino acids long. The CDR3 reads CSARVGLPGGTQYF.

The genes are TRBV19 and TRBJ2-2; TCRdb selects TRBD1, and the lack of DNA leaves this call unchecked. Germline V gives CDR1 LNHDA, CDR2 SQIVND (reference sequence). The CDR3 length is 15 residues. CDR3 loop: CASGSRTVHTGELFF.

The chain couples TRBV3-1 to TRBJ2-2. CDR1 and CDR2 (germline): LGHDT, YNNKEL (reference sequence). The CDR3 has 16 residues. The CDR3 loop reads CASSRYRVPNTGELFF.

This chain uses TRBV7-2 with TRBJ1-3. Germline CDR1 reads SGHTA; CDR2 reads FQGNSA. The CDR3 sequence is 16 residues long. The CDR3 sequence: CASSPPTGGSGNTIYF.